Listed here are 4 T cell receptor beta chains from one sample, sequenced in a study of blood T cells in healthy people across ages. The use of a sample-barcoded 5' primer and a J-beta primer mix characterized a second PCR of about 7 to 12 cycles. One entry per CDR3 protein, called by TCRdb with MiXCR from the 5' RACE reads. The sample includes about 780,000 distinct CDR3 sequences, about 42% seen only once; the top ten take about a sixth. Sequences were obtained from blood. The receptor source for this set is an elderly man in good health.

The CDR3 sequence: CASSGQTSNQPQHF. The CDR3 DNA follows: TGTGCCAGCAGTGGTCAGACTAGCAATCAGCCCCAGCATTTT. The chain carries TRBV25-1 and TRBJ1-5; unclear D gene. Germline V gives CDR1 MGHDK, CDR2 SYGVNS. Trimming left V 4 bases short and J 0 bases short, with 7 bases between. This CDR3 has 14 amino acids.

The chain uses TRBV12-3 or TRBV12-4 and TRBJ1-4; TRBD1 matches 10 bases. Germline trimming cut 5 bases from V and 6 bases from J; bases unmatched to any gene: 6. The CDR3 loop spans 15 amino acids. CDR3 residues: CASSRDRGHDEKLFF. The CDR3 DNA sequence: TGTGCCAGCAGTCGCGACAGGGGGCACGATGAAAAACTGTTTTTT.

This clonotype was seen only a few times. This chain joins TRBV4-3 and TRBJ2-1; 12 nucleotides align to TRBD2. With V trimmed by 3 bases and J by 0 bases, 6 bases remained unmatched. Germline V CDR1 and CDR2: LGHNA, YSLEER. This CDR3 has 18 residues. The CDR3 DNA reads as TGCGCCAGCAGCCACTGGACTAGCGGGACAGACTCCTACAATGAGCAGTTCTTC. Its protein is CASSHWTSGTDSYNEQFF.

The chain uses TRBV28 and TRBJ2-5; TRBD1 matches 8 bases. The closer fit of TRBJ2-1 to the DNA end suggests the J call may be wrong. Germline CDR1 and CDR2: MDHEN and SYDVKM. CDR3 size: 15 residues. CDR3 sequence reads: CASSPRQGTFETQFF. As DNA, the CDR3 is TGTGCCAGCAGTCCAAGACAGGGGACGTTCGAGACCCAGTTCTTC.